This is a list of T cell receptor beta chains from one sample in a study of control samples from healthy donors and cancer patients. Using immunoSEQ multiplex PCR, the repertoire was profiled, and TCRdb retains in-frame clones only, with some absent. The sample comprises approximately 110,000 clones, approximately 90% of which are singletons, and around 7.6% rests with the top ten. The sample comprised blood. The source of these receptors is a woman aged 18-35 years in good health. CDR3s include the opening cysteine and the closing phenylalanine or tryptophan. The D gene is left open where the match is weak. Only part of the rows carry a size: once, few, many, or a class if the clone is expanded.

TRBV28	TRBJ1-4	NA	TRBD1	TGTGCCAGCATGGGACAGGGGGACGAAAAACTGTTTTTT	CASMGQGDEKLFF
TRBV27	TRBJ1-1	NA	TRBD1	TGTGCCAGCAGCTCCCCGGACAGGGGGGGGGACACTGAAGCTTTCTTT	CASSSPDRGGDTEAFF
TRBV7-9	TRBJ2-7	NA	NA	TGTGCCAGCAGCCCATACGGGGGAACCAGCTCCTACGAGCAGTACTTC	CASSPYGGTSSYEQYF
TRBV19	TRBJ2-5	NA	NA	TGTGCCAGTAGTATAGCCCAAGAGACCCAGTACTTC	CASSIAQETQYF
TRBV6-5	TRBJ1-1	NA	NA	TGTGCCAGCACTCGAACGAACACTGAAGCTTTCTTT	CASTRTNTEAFF
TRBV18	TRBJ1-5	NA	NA	TGTGCCAGCTCACGAGGGACGGAAAATCAGCCCCAGCATTTT	CASSRGTENQPQHF
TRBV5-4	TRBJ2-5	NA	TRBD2	TGTGCCAGCAGCTTGTTTAGCGGGGGGCAAGAGACCCAGTACTTC	CASSLFSGGQETQYF
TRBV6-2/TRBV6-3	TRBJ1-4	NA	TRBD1	TGTGCCAGCAGTCCCATGGGGACGGGGACAGGGGGCGAAAAACTGTTTTTT	CASSPMGTGTGGEKLFF
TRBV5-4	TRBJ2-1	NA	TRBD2	TGTGCCAGCAGCTTGGTTTCCCTAGCGGGAGTTCCCAATGAGCAGTTCTTC	CASSLVSLAGVPNEQFF
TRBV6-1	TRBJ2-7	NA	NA	TGTGCCAGCAGTGAAGCGGATGCAGACTCCTACGAGCAGTACTTC	CASSEADADSYEQYF
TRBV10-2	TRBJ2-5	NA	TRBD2	TGCGCCAGGACTAGCGGGGGCTACCAAGAGACCCAGTACTTC	CARTSGGYQETQYF
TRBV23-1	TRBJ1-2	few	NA	TGCGCCAGCAGTCTCCGGGTCGAACCCGGCTATAGCTACACCTTC	CASSLRVEPGYSYTF
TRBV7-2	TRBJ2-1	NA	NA	TGTGCCAGCAGCTTAGTAGGCGATGAGCAGTTCTTC	CASSLVGDEQFF
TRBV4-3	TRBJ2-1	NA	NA	TGCGCCAGCAGTCAGTGGGGAGGGGGCGGGAGCTCCTACAATGAGCAGTTCTTC	CASSQWGGGGSSYNEQFF
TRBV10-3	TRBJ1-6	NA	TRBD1	TGTGCCATCAGTGAGTCGACAGGGGGAAAATCACCCCTCCACTTT	CAISESTGGKSPLHF
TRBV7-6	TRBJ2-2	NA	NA	TGTGCCAGCAGCTCACAGGGAATGTCCACCGGGGAGCTGTTTTTT	CASSSQGMSTGELFF
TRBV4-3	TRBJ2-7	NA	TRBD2	TGCGCCAGCAGCCAAGATCGGGGGGTGGGCTACGAGCAGTACTTC	CASSQDRGVGYEQYF
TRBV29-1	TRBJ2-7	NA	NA	TGCAGCGTTCGCCCTAGCGCTTACTCCTACGAGCAGTACTTC	CSVRPSAYSYEQYF
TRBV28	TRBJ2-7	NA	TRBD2	TGTGCCAGCAGTACCCGACTAGCGGGACGTTACGAGCAGTACTTC	CASSTRLAGRYEQYF
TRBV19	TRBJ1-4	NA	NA	TGTGCCAGTAGTATCACAGGGAGAGGGGAAAAACTGTTTTTT	CASSITGRGEKLFF
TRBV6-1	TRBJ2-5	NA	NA	TGTGCCAGCAGTGAATCCCAGCCCCAAGAGACCCAGTACTTC	CASSESQPQETQYF
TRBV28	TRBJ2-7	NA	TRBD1	TGTGCCAGCAGTTCGACAGGGGGCGGGTACGAGCAGTACTTC	CASSSTGGGYEQYF
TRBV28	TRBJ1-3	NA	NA	TGTGCCAGCAGTCCGGCGGGTATAACAGAGGAGAATGGAAACACCATATATTTT	CASSPAGITEENGNTIYF
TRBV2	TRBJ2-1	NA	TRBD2	TGTGCCAGCAGTGAACTAGGGGTCAGGGGCGACCTGACTAGCGGGAGCTTACGGGACAATGAGCAGTTCTTC	CASSELGVRGDLTSGSLRDNEQFF
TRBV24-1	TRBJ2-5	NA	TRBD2	TGTGCCACCAGTGATTTGGGGACTAGCGGAGCCTTCCAAGAGACCCAGTACTTC	CATSDLGTSGAFQETQYF
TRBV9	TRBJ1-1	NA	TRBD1	TGTGCCAGCAGCCCTTGGGACAGGGGGCTCATGAACACTGAAGCTTTCTTT	CASSPWDRGLMNTEAFF
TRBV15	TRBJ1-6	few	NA	TGTGCCACCAGCAGATCCCTCGGGTCACCCCTCCACTTT	CATSRSLGSPLHF
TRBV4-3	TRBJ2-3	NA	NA	TGCGCCAGCAGCCAAGATAGTACAGATACGCAGTATTTT	CASSQDSTDTQYF
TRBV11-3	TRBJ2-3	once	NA	TGTGCCAGCAGCACCAGGAACACAGATACGCAGTATTTT	CASSTRNTDTQYF
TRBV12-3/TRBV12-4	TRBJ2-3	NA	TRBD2	TGTGCCAGCAGTTTAACTAGCGGGGGCCGGCAGTATTTT	CASSLTSGGRQYF
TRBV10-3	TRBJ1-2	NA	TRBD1	TGTGCCATCAGTGCCGGGACAGGGGCCTATGGCTACACCTTC	CAISAGTGAYGYTF
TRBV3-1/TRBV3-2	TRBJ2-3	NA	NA	TGTGCCAGCAGCCAAGAATGGCGGGACGGCACAGATACGCAGTATTTT	CASSQEWRDGTDTQYF
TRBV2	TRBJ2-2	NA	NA	TGTGCCAGCAGTCCCCGGGAGCCCTCTCAGAGCACCGGGGAGCTGTTTTTT	CASSPREPSQSTGELFF
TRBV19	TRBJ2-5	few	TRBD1	TGTGCCAGTAGTCCGACAGGGGGAGGGCTAAAGACCCAGTACTTC	CASSPTGGGLKTQYF
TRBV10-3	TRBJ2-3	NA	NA	TGTGCCATCAGTGACCTTCCTCCCGGGGGAAGTACGCAGTATTTT	CAISDLPPGGSTQYF
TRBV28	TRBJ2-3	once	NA	TGTGCCAGCCACGGTAGCACAGATACGCAGTATTTT	CASHGSTDTQYF
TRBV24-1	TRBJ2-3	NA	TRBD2	TGTGCCACCGGCGGGGGGGGCCTCGCAGATACGCAGTATTTT	CATGGGGLADTQYF
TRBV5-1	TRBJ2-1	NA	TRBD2	TGCGCCAGCAGCTCAGCCGCGGGAGCCTACAATGAGCAGTTCTTC	CASSSAAGAYNEQFF
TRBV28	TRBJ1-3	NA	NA	TGTGCCAGCAGTAACGGGGGCACTGGAAACACCATATATTTT	CASSNGGTGNTIYF
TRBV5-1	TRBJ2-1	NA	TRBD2	TGCGCCAGCAGCTCCCCGGGACTAGCCGGACGGGTGAACAATGAGCAGTTCTTC	CASSSPGLAGRVNNEQFF
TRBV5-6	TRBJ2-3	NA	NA	TGTGCCAGCAGCCTGAGCACAGATACGCAGTATTTT	CASSLSTDTQYF